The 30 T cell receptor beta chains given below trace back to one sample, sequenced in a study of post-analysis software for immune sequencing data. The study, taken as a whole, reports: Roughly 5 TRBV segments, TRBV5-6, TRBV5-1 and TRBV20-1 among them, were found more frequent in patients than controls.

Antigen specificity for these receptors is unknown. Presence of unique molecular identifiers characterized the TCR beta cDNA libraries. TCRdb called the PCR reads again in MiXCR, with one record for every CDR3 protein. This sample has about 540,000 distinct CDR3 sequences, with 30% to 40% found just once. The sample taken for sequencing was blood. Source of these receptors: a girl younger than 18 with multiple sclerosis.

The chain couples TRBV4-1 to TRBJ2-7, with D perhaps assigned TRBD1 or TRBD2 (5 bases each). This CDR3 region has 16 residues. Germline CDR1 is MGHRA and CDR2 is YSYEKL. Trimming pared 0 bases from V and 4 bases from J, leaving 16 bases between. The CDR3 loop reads CASSQERRQGVYEQYF. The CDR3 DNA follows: TGCGCCAGCAGCCAAGAAAGAAGGCAGGGAGTTTACGAGCAGTACTTC.

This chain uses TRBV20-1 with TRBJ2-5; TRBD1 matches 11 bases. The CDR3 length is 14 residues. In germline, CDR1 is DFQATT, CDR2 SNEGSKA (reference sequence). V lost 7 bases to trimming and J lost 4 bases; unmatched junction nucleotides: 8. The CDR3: CSVPGQGVGETQYF. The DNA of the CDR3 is TGCAGTGTTCCGGGACAGGGGGTGGGAGAGACCCAGTACTTC.

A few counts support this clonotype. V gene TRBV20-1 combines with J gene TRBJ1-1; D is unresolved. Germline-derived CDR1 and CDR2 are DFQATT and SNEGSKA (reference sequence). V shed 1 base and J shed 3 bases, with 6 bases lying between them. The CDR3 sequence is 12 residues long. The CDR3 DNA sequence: TGCAGTGCTAGAGCTCCCGACACTGAAGCTTTCTTT. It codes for CSARAPDTEAFF.

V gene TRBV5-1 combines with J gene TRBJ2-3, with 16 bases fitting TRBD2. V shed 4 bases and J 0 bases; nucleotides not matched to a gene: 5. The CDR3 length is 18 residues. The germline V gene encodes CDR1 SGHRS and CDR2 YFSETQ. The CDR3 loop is CASSPGTSGGASTDTQYF. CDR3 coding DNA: TGCGCCAGCAGCCCCGGGACTAGCGGGGGGGCTAGCACAGATACGCAGTATTTT.

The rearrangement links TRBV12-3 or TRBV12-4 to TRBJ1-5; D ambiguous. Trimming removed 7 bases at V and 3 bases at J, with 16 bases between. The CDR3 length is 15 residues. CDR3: CASTQSGVANQPQHF. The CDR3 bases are TGTGCCAGCACCCAGTCCGGGGTTGCCAATCAGCCCCAGCATTTT.

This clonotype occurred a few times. The DNA of the CDR3 is TGTGCCAGCAGCCAAGGTCCAGGAGCTTTCTTT. Translated, it gives CASSQGPGAFF. V is TRBV3-1 and J is TRBJ1-1; D not certain. V gave up 1 base and J gave up 10 bases, with 7 bases separating them. The CDR3 runs to 11 residues. The V gene's germline CDR1 is LGHDT and CDR2 YNNKEL (reference sequence).

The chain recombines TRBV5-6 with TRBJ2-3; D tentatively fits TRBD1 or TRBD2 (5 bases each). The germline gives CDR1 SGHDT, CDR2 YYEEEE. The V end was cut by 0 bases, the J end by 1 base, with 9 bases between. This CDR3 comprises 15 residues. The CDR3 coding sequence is TGTGCCAGCAGCTTGGTCCAGGGAGGCACAGATACGCAGTATTTT. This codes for CASSLVQGGTDTQYF.

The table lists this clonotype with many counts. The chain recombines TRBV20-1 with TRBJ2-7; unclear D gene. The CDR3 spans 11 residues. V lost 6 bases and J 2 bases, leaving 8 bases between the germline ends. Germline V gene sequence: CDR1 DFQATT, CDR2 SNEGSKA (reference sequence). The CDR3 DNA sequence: TGCAGTGCCGCAGACACCTACGAGCAGTACTTC. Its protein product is CSAADTYEQYF.

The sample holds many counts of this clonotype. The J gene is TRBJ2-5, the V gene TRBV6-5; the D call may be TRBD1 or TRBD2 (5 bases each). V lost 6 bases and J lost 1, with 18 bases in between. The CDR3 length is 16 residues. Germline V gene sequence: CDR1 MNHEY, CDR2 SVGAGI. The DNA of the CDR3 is TGTGCCAGCAGCCGACGGGACGGGCGAACCCAAGAGACCCAGTACTTC. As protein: CASSRRDGRTQETQYF.

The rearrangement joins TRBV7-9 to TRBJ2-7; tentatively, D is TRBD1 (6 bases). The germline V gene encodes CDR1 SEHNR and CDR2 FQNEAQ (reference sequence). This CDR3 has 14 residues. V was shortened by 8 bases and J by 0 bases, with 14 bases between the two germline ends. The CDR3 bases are TGTGCCAGCGGGGCAGGGGTGCCCTCCTACGAGCAGTACTTC. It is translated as CASGAGVPSYEQYF.

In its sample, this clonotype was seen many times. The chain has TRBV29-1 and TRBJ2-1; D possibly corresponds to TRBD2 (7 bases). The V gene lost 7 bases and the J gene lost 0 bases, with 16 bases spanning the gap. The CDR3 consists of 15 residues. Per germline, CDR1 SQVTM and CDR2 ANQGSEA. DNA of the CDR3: TGCAGCGCCGCGGGGGCCATGAGCTCCTACAATGAGCAGTTCTTC. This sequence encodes CSAAGAMSSYNEQFF.

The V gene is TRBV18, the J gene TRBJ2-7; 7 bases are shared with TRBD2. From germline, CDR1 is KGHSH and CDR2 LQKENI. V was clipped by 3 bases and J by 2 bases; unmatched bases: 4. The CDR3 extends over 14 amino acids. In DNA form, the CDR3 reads TGTGCCAGCTCACCTTCTAGCGGAACCTACGAGCAGTACTTC. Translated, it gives CASSPSSGTYEQYF.

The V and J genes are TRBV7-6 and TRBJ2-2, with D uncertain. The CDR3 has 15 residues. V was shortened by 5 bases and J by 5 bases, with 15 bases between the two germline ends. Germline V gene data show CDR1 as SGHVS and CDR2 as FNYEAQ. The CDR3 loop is CASSPTPRRTGELFF. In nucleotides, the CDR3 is TGTGCCAGCAGCCCCACGCCCCGCAGGACCGGGGAGCTGTTTTTT.

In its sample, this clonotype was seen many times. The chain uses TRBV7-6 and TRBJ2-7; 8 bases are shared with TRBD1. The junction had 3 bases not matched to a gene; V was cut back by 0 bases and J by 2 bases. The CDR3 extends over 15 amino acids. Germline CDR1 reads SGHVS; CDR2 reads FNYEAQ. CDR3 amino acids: CASSLASGGPYEQYF. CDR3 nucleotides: TGTGCCAGCAGCTTAGCGTCAGGGGGCCCCTACGAGCAGTACTTC.

In DNA, the CDR3 is TGTGCCAGCAGCCCCCCCAACCCAGGACAGGGCGAGCAGTTCTTC. Protein product: CASSPPNPGQGEQFF. The chain uses TRBV7-9 and TRBJ2-1; TRBD1 aligns across 8 bases. CDR1 is SEHNR, CDR2 FQNEAQ, per germline (reference sequence). V dropped 5 bases and J dropped 10; count of bases not matched to a gene: 13. The CDR3 runs to 15 residues.

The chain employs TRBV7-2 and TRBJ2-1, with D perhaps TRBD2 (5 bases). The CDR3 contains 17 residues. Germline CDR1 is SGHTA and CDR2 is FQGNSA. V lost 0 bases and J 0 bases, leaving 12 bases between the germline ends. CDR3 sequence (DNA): TGTGCCAGCAGCTTAGCAGCGGCTTCCAGCTCCTACAATGAGCAGTTCTTC. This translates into CASSLAAASSSYNEQFF.

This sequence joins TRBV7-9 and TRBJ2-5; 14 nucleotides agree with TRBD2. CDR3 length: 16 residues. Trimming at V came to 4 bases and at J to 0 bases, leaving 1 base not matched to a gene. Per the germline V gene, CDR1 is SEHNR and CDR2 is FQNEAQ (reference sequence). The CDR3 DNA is TGTGCCAGCAGCTGGGGACTAGCGGGGGACCAAGAGACCCAGTACTTC. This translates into CASSWGLAGDQETQYF. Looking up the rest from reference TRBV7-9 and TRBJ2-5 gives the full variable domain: DTGVSQNPRHKITKRGQNVTFRCDPISEHNRLYWYRQTLGQGPEFLTYFQNEAQLEKSRLLSDRFSAERPKGSFSTLEIQRTEQGDSAMYLCASSWGLAGDQETQYFGPGTRLLVL.

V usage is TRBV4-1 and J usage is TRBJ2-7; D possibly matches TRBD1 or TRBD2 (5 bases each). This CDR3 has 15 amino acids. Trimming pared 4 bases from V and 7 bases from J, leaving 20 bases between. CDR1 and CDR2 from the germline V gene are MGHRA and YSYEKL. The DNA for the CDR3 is TGCGCCAGCAGCCTGCCGGGACCACTTCGGAATGAGCAGTACTTC. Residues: CASSLPGPLRNEQYF.

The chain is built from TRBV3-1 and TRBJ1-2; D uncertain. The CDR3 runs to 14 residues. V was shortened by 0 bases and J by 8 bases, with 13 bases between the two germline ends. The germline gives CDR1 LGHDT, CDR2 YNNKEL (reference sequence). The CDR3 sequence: CASSQDGFVGGYTF. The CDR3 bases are TGTGCCAGCAGCCAAGATGGGTTTGTCGGGGGCTACACCTTC.

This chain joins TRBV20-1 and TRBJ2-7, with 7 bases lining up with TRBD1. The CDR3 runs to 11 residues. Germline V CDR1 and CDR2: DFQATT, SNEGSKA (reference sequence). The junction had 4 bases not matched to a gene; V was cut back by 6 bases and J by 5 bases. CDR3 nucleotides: TGCAGTGCCTCGGACAGGAACGAGCAGTACTTC. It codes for CSASDRNEQYF.

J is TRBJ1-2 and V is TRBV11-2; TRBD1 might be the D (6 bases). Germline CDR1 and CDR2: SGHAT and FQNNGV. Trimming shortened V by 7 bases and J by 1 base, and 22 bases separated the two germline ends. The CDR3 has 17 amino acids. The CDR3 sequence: CASTLGGGPFLNYGYTF. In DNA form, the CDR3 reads TGTGCCAGCACTCTAGGAGGGGGGCCATTCCTTAACTATGGCTACACCTTC. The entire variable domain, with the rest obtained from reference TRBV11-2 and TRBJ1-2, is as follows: EAGVAQSPRYKIIEKRQSVAFWCNPISGHATLYWYQQILGQGPKLLIQFQNNGVVDDSQLPKDRFSAERLKGVDSTLKIQPAKLEDSAVYLCASTLGGGPFLNYGYTFGSGTRLTVV.

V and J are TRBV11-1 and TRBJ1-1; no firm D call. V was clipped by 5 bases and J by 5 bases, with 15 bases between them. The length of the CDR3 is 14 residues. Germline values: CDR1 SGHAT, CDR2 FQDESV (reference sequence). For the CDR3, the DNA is TGTGCCAGCAGCCTATTGGACCCAGGAACTGAAGCTTTCTTT. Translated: CASSLLDPGTEAFF.

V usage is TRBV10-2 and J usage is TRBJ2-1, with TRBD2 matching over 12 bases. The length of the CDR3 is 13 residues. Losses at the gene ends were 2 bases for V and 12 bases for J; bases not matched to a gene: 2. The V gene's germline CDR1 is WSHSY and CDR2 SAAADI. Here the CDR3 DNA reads TGCGCCAGCAGTGAGACTAGCGGGGGGATGCAGTTCTTC. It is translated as CASSETSGGMQFF.

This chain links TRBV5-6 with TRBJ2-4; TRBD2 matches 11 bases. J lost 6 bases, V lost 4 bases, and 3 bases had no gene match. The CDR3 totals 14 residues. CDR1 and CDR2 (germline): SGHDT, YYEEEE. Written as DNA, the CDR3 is TGTGCCAGCAGCCGTACTAGCGGGGGAAACATTCAGTACTTC. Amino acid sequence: CASSRTSGGNIQYF.

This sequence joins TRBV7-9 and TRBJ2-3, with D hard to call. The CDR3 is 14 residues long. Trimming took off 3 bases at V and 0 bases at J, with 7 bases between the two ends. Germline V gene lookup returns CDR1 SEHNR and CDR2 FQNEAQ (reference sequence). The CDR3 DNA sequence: TGTGCCAGCAGCTTTGACACCAGCACAGATACGCAGTATTTT. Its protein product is CASSFDTSTDTQYF.

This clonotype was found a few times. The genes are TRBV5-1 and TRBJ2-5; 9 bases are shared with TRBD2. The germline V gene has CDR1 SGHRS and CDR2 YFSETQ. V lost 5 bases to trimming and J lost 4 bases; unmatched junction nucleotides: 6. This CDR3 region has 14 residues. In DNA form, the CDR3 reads TGCGCCAGCAGTTCATGGACTAGCGCAGAGACCCAGTACTTC. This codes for CASSSWTSAETQYF.

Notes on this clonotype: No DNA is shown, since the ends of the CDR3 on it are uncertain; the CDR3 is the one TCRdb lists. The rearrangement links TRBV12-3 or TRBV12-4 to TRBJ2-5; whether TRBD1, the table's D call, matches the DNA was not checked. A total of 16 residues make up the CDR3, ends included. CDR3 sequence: CASSFGPGGPLGTQYF.

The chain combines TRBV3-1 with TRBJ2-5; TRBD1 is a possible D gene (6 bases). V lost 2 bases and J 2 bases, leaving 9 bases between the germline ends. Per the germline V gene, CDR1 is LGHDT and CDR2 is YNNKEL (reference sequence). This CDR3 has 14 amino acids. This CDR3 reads CASSQRQVQETQYF. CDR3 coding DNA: TGTGCCAGCAGCCAACGACAGGTACAAGAGACCCAGTACTTC.

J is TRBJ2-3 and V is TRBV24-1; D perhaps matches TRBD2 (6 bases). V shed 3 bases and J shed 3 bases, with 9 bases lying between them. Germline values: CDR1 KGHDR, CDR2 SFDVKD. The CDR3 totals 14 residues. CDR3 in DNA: TGTGCCACCAGTGATAATGCGGGAACAGATACGCAGTATTTT. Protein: CATSDNAGTDTQYF.

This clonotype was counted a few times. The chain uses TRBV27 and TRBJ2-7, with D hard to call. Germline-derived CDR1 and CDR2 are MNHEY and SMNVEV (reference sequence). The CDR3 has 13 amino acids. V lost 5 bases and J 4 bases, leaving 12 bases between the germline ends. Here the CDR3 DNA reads TGTGCCAGCAGTCCACCCCGAGGTTACGAGCAGTACTTC. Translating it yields CASSPPRGYEQYF.